The following is a T cell receptor beta chain sequence with its context. The data are from a study of blood T cell repertoires in COVID-19. Study overall: T cells, B-cell-depleted T cells, or PBMCs supplied cDNA or gDNA.

Source study methods: Nucleated cell counts were estimated from reference gene primer amplification. Assay used: immunoSEQ multiplex PCR; TCRdb lists only in-frame clones, some missing. That table is the source of V, J and clone size, and D and trimming were worked out from the DNA. The repertoire includes 300,000 to 400,000 clones, more than 75% of them detected once, and around 0.91% sits in the top ten. Germline V gives CDR1 SNHLY, CDR2 FYNNEI. The trim removed 7 bases at V and 0 bases at J, leaving 10 bases unmatched. The CDR3 is 16 residues long. The study recruited people aged about 18 to 95 years across around 23 US areas.

The V and J genes are TRBV2 and TRBJ1-1; TRBD1 matches 8 bases. The sample comprised PBMCs or T cells enriched from blood (not recorded which). This clonotype was obtained from a woman in her 30s with acute COVID-19. CDR3 sequence: CASNGAGGEMNTEAFF. Written as DNA, the CDR3 is TGTGCCAGCAATGGGGCAGGGGGCGAGATGAACACTGAAGCTTTCTTT.